One and the same sample provided the 28 T cell receptor beta chains below, sequenced in a study of blood T cell repertoires in COVID-19. Sequenced by immunoSEQ multiplex PCR; TCRdb stores in-frame clones only, minus some. This sample yields around 160,000 clones, of which around 86% are seen a single time; almost 1% belongs to the top ten. Sequenced sample: peripheral blood. The receptors shown here come from a man between 18 and 35 years old with acute or convalescent COVID-19.

The rearrangement joins TRBV7-6 to TRBJ2-3; no definite D call. The CDR3 contains 14 residues. With 1 base removed from V and 3 bases from J, the gap between germline ends came to 8 bases. Germline loops: CDR1 SGHVS, CDR2 FNYEAQ. CDR3 sequence reads: CASSLGQFTDTQYF. DNA for the CDR3: TGTGCCAGCAGCTTAGGTCAGTTTACAGATACGCAGTATTTT.

This clone was detected a few times. The chain carries TRBV19 and TRBJ2-7; 7 bases map to TRBD1. J gave up 3 bases and V 7 bases, and 15 bases lay outside the gene matches. The germline V gene has CDR1 LNHDA and CDR2 SQIVND (reference sequence). The CDR3 totals 16 residues. CDR3 in DNA: TGTGCCAGTATAATGGGCCTGACAGGGTATCGCTACGAGCAGTACTTC. Protein product: CASIMGLTGYRYEQYF.

This clone was observed a handful of times. The chain links TRBV30 to TRBJ2-4; the D is unclear. There are 14 residues in the CDR3. Deletions cut 1 base from V and 2 bases from J, with 9 bases between. The germline gives CDR1 GTSNPN, CDR2 SVGIG (reference sequence). The CDR3 loop reads CAWSDGRTKNIQYF. CDR3 bases: TGTGCCTGGAGTGATGGCAGGACCAAAAACATTCAGTACTTC.

J is TRBJ2-1 and V is TRBV15, with 9 bases lining up with TRBD1. Germline lookup yields CDR1 LNHNV and CDR2 YYDKDF (reference sequence). CDR3 size: 15 residues. J was trimmed by 8 bases and V by 3 bases; bases with no gene match: 8. Written as DNA, the CDR3 is TGTGCCACCAGCAGGGAAGGGACAGGGCAATATGAGCAGTTCTTC. Translation gives CATSREGTGQYEQFF.

In its sample, this clone was seen once. The chain joins TRBV5-1 to TRBJ2-1, with a possible D match to TRBD1 (6 bases). V lost 4 bases and J 9 bases, leaving 17 bases between the germline ends. The CDR3 length is 14 residues. Germline-derived CDR1 and CDR2 are SGHRS and YFSETQ. CDR3 nucleotides: TGCGCCAGCAGCGCTGGGGGCCGTACTGGTGAGCAGTTCTTC. It is translated as CASSAGGRTGEQFF. Combining the CDR3 with reference TRBV5-1 and TRBJ2-1 gives the whole variable domain KAGVTQTPRYLIKTRGQQVTLSCSPISGHRSVSWYQQTPGQGLQFLFEYFSETQRNKGNFPGRFSGRQFSNSRSEMNVSTLELGDSALYLCASSAGGRTGEQFFGPGTRLTVL.

This clone has just one count. This chain connects TRBV9 to TRBJ2-1; 7 nucleotides align to TRBD1. The CDR3 is 16 residues long. V lost 3 bases, J lost 4 bases, and 10 bases stayed unmatched. Germline lookup yields CDR1 SGDLS and CDR2 YYNGEE. DNA for the CDR3: TGTGCCAGCAGCGCCCGCGACAGGGTAAGATACAATGAGCAGTTCTTC. Translation gives CASSARDRVRYNEQFF.

The gene calls are TRBV6-5 and TRBJ1-4; no firm D call. V was shortened by 5 bases and J by 0 bases, with 10 bases between the two germline ends. CDR3 length: 15 residues. CDR1 and CDR2 (germline): MNHEY, SVGAGI. In nucleotides, the CDR3 is TGTGCCAGCAGTCGCGACATTTCAACTAATGAAAAACTGTTTTTT. Amino acid sequence: CASSRDISTNEKLFF.

The rearrangement joins TRBV3-1 (or the pseudogene TRBV3-2) to TRBJ1-6, with 9 nucleotides matching TRBD1. CDR3 size: 14 residues. The germline V gene encodes CDR1 LGHDT and CDR2 YNNKEL (reference sequence). J was trimmed by 7 bases and V by 6 bases; bases with no gene match: 4. The CDR3 coding sequence is TGTGCCAGCAGACGGACAGGGGTAAATTCACCCCTCCACTTT. Residues: CASRRTGVNSPLHF.

This chain connects TRBV6-5 to TRBJ1-6; 7 bases fit TRBD1. Germline assignment: CDR1 MNHEY and CDR2 SVGAGI. V lost 8 bases and J lost 2; bases outside the gene matches: 3. The CDR3 covers 14 residues. The chain's CDR3 is CASGTDAYNSPLHF. The CDR3, as DNA: TGTGCCAGCGGGACAGACGCCTATAATTCACCCCTCCACTTT.

The chain links TRBV30 to TRBJ1-1, with D unresolved. In germline, CDR1 is GTSNPN, CDR2 SVGIG (reference sequence). V lost 2 bases, J lost 0 bases, and 10 bases lay in between. This CDR3 has 14 residues. Written as DNA, the CDR3 is TGTGCCTGGAGTTCGGGGAGTATGAACACTGAAGCTTTCTTT. It specifies CAWSSGSMNTEAFF.

The CDR3 spells CASSLGSGGAFYEQFF. The CDR3 DNA is TGTGCCAGCAGCTTGGGTAGCGGGGGGGCCTTCTATGAGCAGTTCTTC. This rearrangement joins TRBV5-4 to TRBJ2-1, with 11 bases identical to TRBD2. Looked up from germline, CDR1 is SGHNT and CDR2 is YYREEE (reference sequence). This CDR3 region has 16 residues. V shed 0 bases and J 8 bases; nucleotides not matched to a gene: 7.

This rearrangement joins TRBV9 to TRBJ1-2; 8 nucleotides align to TRBD1. Trimming cost V 4 bases and J 7 bases; bases outside gene matches: 6. Germline V CDR1 and CDR2: SGDLS, YYNGEE. The length of the CDR3 is 13 residues. The CDR3: CASSSAGGVGYTF. CDR3 bases: TGTGCCAGCAGCTCCGCAGGGGGCGTTGGCTACACCTTC.

This clone came up once. The genes are TRBV7-2 and TRBJ1-5; D unresolved. Germline values: CDR1 SGHTA, CDR2 FQGNSA. The CDR3 spans 16 residues. V was pared by 2 bases and J by 9 bases, with 20 bases between. The CDR3 sequence is CASSLLPGGPLTPQHF. DNA for the CDR3: TGTGCCAGCAGCTTACTGCCTGGCGGGCCTCTCACGCCCCAGCATTTT.

The chain links TRBV30 to TRBJ1-3; no firm D call. With 0 bases removed from V and 7 bases from J, the gap between germline ends came to 7 bases. CDR1 is GTSNPN and CDR2 is SVGIG in the germline V gene (reference sequence). This CDR3 is 12 amino acids long. CDR3 DNA: TGTGCCTGGAGTGTACAGAAGAACACCATATATTTT. Amino acids: CAWSVQKNTIYF.

J is TRBJ2-1 and V is TRBV2; D unresolved. V lost 0 bases to trimming and J lost 4 bases, with 13 bases between them. The CDR3 consists of 16 residues. Germline V gene data show CDR1 as SNHLY and CDR2 as FYNNEI. The CDR3 reads CASSEALLPPYNEQFF. CDR3 coding DNA: TGTGCCAGCAGTGAAGCGCTACTCCCCCCGTACAATGAGCAGTTCTTC. The complete variable domain, with remaining parts taken from reference TRBV2 and TRBJ2-1, reads EPEVTQTPSHQVTQMGQEVILRCVPISNHLYFYWYRQILGQKVEFLVSFYNNEISEKSEIFDDQFSVERPDGSNFTLKIRSTKLEDSAMYFCASSEALLPPYNEQFFGPGTRLTVL.

V is TRBV30 and J is TRBJ1-6; 11 nucleotides agree with TRBD1. Germline-derived CDR1 and CDR2 are GTSNPN and SVGIG (reference sequence). V was pared by 2 bases and J by 7 bases, with 7 bases of the junction left unmatched. The CDR3 has 16 residues. The CDR3 spells CAWSTGQGASNSPLHF. The CDR3 DNA sequence: TGTGCCTGGAGTACCGGACAGGGGGCGAGCAATTCACCCCTCCACTTT.

The rearrangement joins TRBV2 to TRBJ2-2, with 12 bases matching TRBD1. CDR1 is SNHLY, CDR2 FYNNEI, per germline. The J segment lost 5 bases and the V segment lost 7 bases, leaving 8 bases of the junction unmatched. The CDR3 covers 16 residues. This CDR3 is CASILKGQGATGELFF. The DNA for the CDR3 is TGTGCCAGCATCCTTAAGGGACAGGGGGCTACCGGGGAGCTGTTTTTT.

The chain links TRBV4-1 to TRBJ1-1; D gene unclear. Trimming took off 3 bases at V and 1 base at J, with 9 bases between the two ends. Germline values: CDR1 MGHRA, CDR2 YSYEKL. This CDR3 comprises 14 residues. The CDR3 region has the DNA TGCGCCAGCAGCCACGGGATTAGGAACACTGAAGCTTTCTTT. Its protein product is CASSHGIRNTEAFF.

This chain links TRBV30 with TRBJ1-5; no firm D call. The CDR3 consists of 13 residues. Germline V CDR1 and CDR2: GTSNPN, SVGIG (reference sequence). V lost 1 base and J 4 bases, leaving 8 bases between the germline ends. The CDR3, as DNA: TGTGCCTGGAGTGCGCGAATAAATCAGCCCCAGCATTTT. This gives the protein CAWSARINQPQHF.

The chain recombines TRBV7-8 with TRBJ1-5, with a tentative D call TRBD1 (5 bases). Germline V gene data show CDR1 as SGHVS and CDR2 as FQNEAQ. V lost 1 base and J lost 6, with 16 bases in between. The CDR3 extends over 16 amino acids. The CDR3 is CASSLEEGVLGQPQHF. Written as DNA, the CDR3 is TGTGCCAGCAGCTTAGAAGAAGGGGTTCTCGGTCAGCCCCAGCATTTT.

V gene TRBV7-2 combines with J gene TRBJ2-3; 9 bases align to TRBD2. Germline CDR1 is SGHTA and CDR2 is FQGNSA. V was clipped by 3 bases and J by 11 bases; unmatched bases: 9. The CDR3 has 14 amino acids. CDR3 amino acids: CASSFSGGPGGQYF. The CDR3 DNA follows: TGTGCCAGCAGCTTTAGCGGGGGACCGGGGGGGCAGTATTTT.

V usage is TRBV5-8 and J usage is TRBJ1-2, with 9 bases lining up with TRBD1. Trimming removed 4 bases from V and 7 bases from J; junction bases left unmatched: 14. The CDR3 sequence is 16 residues long. CDR1 is SGHTS, CDR2 YDEGEE, per germline. CDR3 region: CASSTYRGDRVSGYTF. The DNA of the CDR3 is TGTGCCAGCAGCACCTACAGAGGGGACAGGGTCTCTGGCTACACCTTC.

This chain links TRBV6-5 with TRBJ2-3, with D perhaps TRBD2 (6 bases). Germline V lookup: CDR1 MNHEY, CDR2 SVGAGI. CDR3 length equals 13 residues. The V end lost 2 bases, the J end lost 4 bases, and 7 bases lay between the germline ends. The CDR3 nucleotides read TGTGCCAGCAGTTACCAGCGGGCAGATACGCAGTATTTT. Translated: CASSYQRADTQYF.

The chain is built from TRBV4-2 and TRBJ2-3, with a possible D match to TRBD2 (5 bases). V gave up 1 base and J gave up 6 bases, with 11 bases separating them. The CDR3 loop spans 14 amino acids. Germline assignment: CDR1 LGHNA and CDR2 YNFKEQ. This chain's CDR3 is CASSQGDRGDTQYF. The CDR3 DNA follows: TGTGCCAGCAGCCAAGGGGATCGCGGGGATACGCAGTATTTT.

J is TRBJ2-7 and V is TRBV3-1 (or the pseudogene TRBV3-2); D is perhaps TRBD2 (6 bases). The CDR3 runs to 14 residues. V was shortened by 1 base and J by 7 bases, with 14 bases between the two germline ends. Germline V CDR1 and CDR2: LGHDT, YNNKEL (reference sequence). The CDR3 is CASSQGGTPGEQYV. CDR3 nucleotide sequence: TGTGCCAGCAGCCAAGGGGGGACTCCGGGAGAGCAGTACGTC.

The V gene is TRBV27, the J gene TRBJ1-6; no clear D. V lost 3 bases and J 8 bases, leaving 5 bases between the germline ends. CDR3 length: 12 residues. Germline lookup yields CDR1 MNHEY and CDR2 SMNVEV (reference sequence). In nucleotides, the CDR3 is TGTGCCAGCAGTTTTCCAGATTCACCCCTCCACTTT. It specifies CASSFPDSPLHF.

As DNA, the CDR3 is TGTGCCAGTAGCAACCTCGCGGGACAGGGGCGGGCGCAGTATTTT. It encodes CASSNLAGQGRAQYF. The chain carries TRBV19 and TRBJ2-3; TRBD1 agrees at 10 bases. The CDR3 spans 15 residues. J lost 10 bases, V lost 6 bases, and 13 bases had no gene match. Germline lookup yields CDR1 LNHDA and CDR2 SQIVND (reference sequence). The whole variable domain, filled in from reference TRBV19 and TRBJ2-3, reads DGGITQSPKYLFRKEGQNVTLSCEQNLNHDAMYWYRQDPGQGLRLIYYSQIVNDFQKGDIAEGYSVSREKKESFPLTVTSAQKNPTAFYLCASSNLAGQGRAQYFGPGTRLTVL.

V gene TRBV7-9 combines with J gene TRBJ1-2; a weak D match, TRBD1 (6 bases). V was shortened by 2 bases and J by 8 bases, with 18 bases between the two germline ends. Germline assignment: CDR1 SEHNR and CDR2 FQNEAQ (reference sequence). The CDR3 has 15 amino acids. CDR3 region: CASSLTLEQGDGYTF. The CDR3 coding sequence is TGTGCCAGCAGCTTAACATTGGAACAGGGTGACGGCTACACCTTC.